This T cell receptor (beta chain) emerged from a study of PD-1 blockade in classical Hodgkin lymphoma (dated by TCRdb to about 2020). Some background on the complete study: Nivolumab dosing was 3 mg/kg intravenously every 2 weeks, continuing until either disease progression or unacceptable toxicity. A peripheral blood immune signature of response to PD-1 blockade in classical Hodgkin lymphoma was defined using TCR beta sequencing and CyTOF.

Overall study outcomes, separate from this receptor: The study was restricted to a single clinical trial cohort, and the causes of repertoire differences, possibly disease activity or prior therapy, were left undefined. Among trial patients, those achieving complete response had baseline diversity similar to that of newly diagnosed patients, while diversity was significantly lower in partial responders and progressors. A significant rise by C4D1 was seen in CD4+ but not CD8+ TCR diversity (p=0.0027 vs p=0.16), with the rise being most apparent in complete responders (p=0.02). Baseline TCR diversity was reported to be lower in newly diagnosed patients than in healthy donors, and even lower in relapsed/refractory patients. Patients starting nivolumab less than 1 year after ASCT had lower diversity and were excluded from later analyses to avoid confounding by immune reconstitution.

The sample's time point label is to be understood as: cycle 1 day 1 (C1D1), immediately before nivolumab initiation. Every trial patient had relapsed following autologous stem cell transplantation, and prior brentuximab vedotin exposure was what differed among cohorts A, B and C. The trial cohort included fewer than 60 patients with relapsed/refractory classical Hodgkin lymphoma, and each patient had a best overall response of complete response, partial response or progressive disease. Trial patients were treated with single-agent nivolumab in the multi-cohort phase II CheckMate 205 trial. An independent review committee assessed best overall response using the 2007 International Working Group response criteria. Trial PBMCs were collected immediately before nivolumab initiation (C1D1) and during therapy at cycle 2 day 1 and cycle 4 day 1. Peripheral blood was collected in 8 mL Vacutainer Cell Preparation Tubes, from which PBMCs were isolated by centrifugation and then cryopreserved.

V has 6 bases trimmed and J has 10 bases trimmed; junction bases matching no gene number 12. CDR1 and CDR2 (ENHRY, SYGVKD) derive from the germline V gene. The CDR3 runs 16 amino acids, cysteine and phenylalanine included. Left in the record is the CDR3 DNA by itself, 48 bases read in frame from the first base. Genomic DNA was isolated using the Qiagen DNeasy kit from unsorted PBMCs as well as from negatively selected CD4+ and CD8+ fractions. TCR beta CDR3 regions were amplified by immunoSEQ multiplex PCR using primers annealing to V and J segments. A synthetic immune receptor repertoire was used to minimize amplification bias, and any remaining bias was removed computationally after sequencing. The original pipeline was this. Repertoire diversity was quantified as the Shannon entropy index using custom Python scripts. Unsorted, CD4+ and CD8+ repertoires were examined separately, except in combined analyses, for which CD4+ and CD8+ sequences were merged in silico. Clonal expansion was defined as a frequency increase of at least 2-fold after treatment compared with C1D1, and clones undetected at baseline were assigned a pseudocount of 0.5. Singleton clones were defined as clones with 0 or 1 copy at C1D1, and non-singleton clones were defined as clones with 2 or more copies. By matching protein sequences in sorted samples from the same patient, clones expanded in unsorted samples were annotated as CD4+, CD8+ or unknown. Diversity changes from C1D1 to C4D1 were tested in paired samples using Wilcoxon tests. In its TCRdb copy, this immuneACCESS table keeps in-frame sequences only and misses some clones. Where compared with another copy, unresolved V genes explain less than half of these, and the others have no known cause. V and J calls plus clone size are reproduced from that table; the DNA served to infer D and trimming. This sample gives roughly 15,000 clones in total; about four fifths of them show up just once. The ten top clones hold less than 25% of the sample.

As concerns this clone: The clone's antigen remains unknown. No much larger clone is present one base from it, and per-base qualities are unavailable.

This chain is built from TRBV10-3 and TRBJ1-6; a stretch of 10 junction bases matches TRBD1. The sample here was peripheral blood mononuclear cells (PBMCs), taken at baseline. This TCR came from a human donor with classical Hodgkin lymphoma. The CDR3 loop reads CAISRDRGLGGSPLHF. The nucleotide sequence is given as TGTGCCATCAGCCGGGACAGGGGTCTTGGAGGATCACCCCTCCACTTT.